A selection of T cell receptor beta chains follows, all from one sample in a study of technical replicates of blood from several donors. Some clones are missing from TCRdb's copy, which holds only in-frame ones; the method was immunoSEQ multiplex PCR. The data hold under 85,000 clones, with 85% to 95% observed a single time. Sequenced: T cells isolated from PBMCs. Every receptor here comes from a human donor in good health. CDR3s include the opening cysteine and the closing phenylalanine or tryptophan. The order of the fields is V gene, J gene, clone size, D gene, CDR3 length, CDR3 protein, CDR3 DNA. A D gene is named only where the DNA matches it firmly. Some rows have no size entry. The others give once, few or many, or a class for an expanded clone.

v_call: TRBV11-2; j_call: TRBJ2-3; clone_size: -; d_call: -; cdr3_length: 13; cdr3_aa: CASSLTRADTQYF; cdr3_nt: TGTGCCAGCAGCTTAACCAGGGCGGATACGCAGTATTTT
v_call: TRBV19; j_call: TRBJ1-4; clone_size: -; d_call: -; cdr3_length: 15; cdr3_aa: CASSIGQGMGEKLFF; cdr3_nt: TGTGCCAGTAGTATAGGCCAGGGTATGGGGGAAAAACTGTTTTTT
v_call: TRBV27; j_call: TRBJ1-5; clone_size: -; d_call: -; cdr3_length: 14; cdr3_aa: CASSPYRAGQPQHF; cdr3_nt: TGTGCCAGCAGTCCGTACAGGGCCGGGCAGCCCCAGCATTTT
v_call: TRBV7-9; j_call: TRBJ1-1; clone_size: -; d_call: -; cdr3_length: 15; cdr3_aa: CASSLAGGPGAEAFF; cdr3_nt: TGTGCCAGCAGCTTAGCCGGGGGTCCCGGCGCTGAAGCTTTCTTT
v_call: TRBV5-1; j_call: TRBJ2-2; clone_size: -; d_call: TRBD1; cdr3_length: 17; cdr3_aa: CASSRWGQGKNTGELFF; cdr3_nt: TGCGCCAGCAGCCGCTGGGGACAGGGAAAGAACACCGGGGAGCTGTTTTTT
v_call: TRBV5-1; j_call: TRBJ1-1; clone_size: -; d_call: TRBD1; cdr3_length: 14; cdr3_aa: CASSFRQGNTEAFF; cdr3_nt: TGCGCCAGCAGCTTTAGACAGGGCAACACTGAAGCTTTCTTT
v_call: TRBV19; j_call: TRBJ1-1; clone_size: few; d_call: -; cdr3_length: 13; cdr3_aa: CASSINRKTEAFF; cdr3_nt: TGTGCCAGTAGTATTAACAGAAAGACTGAAGCTTTCTTT
v_call: TRBV4-1; j_call: TRBJ2-1; clone_size: -; d_call: -; cdr3_length: 13; cdr3_aa: CASRRDSYNEQFF; cdr3_nt: TGCGCCAGCAGGAGGGACTCCTACAATGAGCAGTTCTTC
v_call: TRBV5-6; j_call: TRBJ2-1; clone_size: -; d_call: TRBD2; cdr3_length: 16; cdr3_aa: CASITILAGPYNEQFF; cdr3_nt: TGTGCCAGCATCACGATCCTAGCGGGACCATACAATGAGCAGTTCTTC
v_call: TRBV6-6; j_call: TRBJ2-7; clone_size: -; d_call: -; cdr3_length: 14; cdr3_aa: CASCRGWRGNEQYF; cdr3_nt: TGTGCCAGCTGCCGGGGGTGGCGGGGCAACGAGCAGTACTTC
v_call: TRBV6-1; j_call: TRBJ1-2; clone_size: -; d_call: -; cdr3_length: 14; cdr3_aa: CASSDEGRPYGYTF; cdr3_nt: TGTGCCAGCAGTGACGAGGGCAGGCCTTATGGCTACACCTTC
v_call: TRBV11-3; j_call: TRBJ2-7; clone_size: -; d_call: -; cdr3_length: 16; cdr3_aa: CASSARGFGFSYEQYF; cdr3_nt: TGTGCCAGCAGTGCCAGGGGTTTCGGTTTCTCCTACGAGCAGTACTTC
v_call: TRBV4-1; j_call: TRBJ2-3; clone_size: -; d_call: TRBD1; cdr3_length: 21; cdr3_aa: CASSPKFNPGTGRWVLDTQYF; cdr3_nt: TGCGCCAGCAGCCCGAAATTCAACCCCGGGACAGGACGTTGGGTTCTGGATACGCAGTATTTT
v_call: TRBV10-1; j_call: TRBJ2-5; clone_size: -; d_call: -; cdr3_length: 13; cdr3_aa: CASSEGQQETQYF; cdr3_nt: TGCGCCAGCAGTGAGGGACAACAAGAGACCCAGTACTTC
v_call: TRBV7-7; j_call: TRBJ1-1; clone_size: few; d_call: -; cdr3_length: 13; cdr3_aa: CASSSGVNTEAFF; cdr3_nt: TGTGCCAGCAGCTCAGGGGTGAACACTGAAGCTTTCTTT
v_call: TRBV6-5; j_call: TRBJ2-1; clone_size: -; d_call: TRBD2; cdr3_length: 13; cdr3_aa: CASSPRLANEQFF; cdr3_nt: TGTGCCAGCAGTCCTAGACTAGCGAATGAGCAGTTCTTC
v_call: TRBV30; j_call: TRBJ1-2; clone_size: -; d_call: TRBD1; cdr3_length: 14; cdr3_aa: CAWSTDRGPHGYTF; cdr3_nt: TGTGCCTGGAGTACGGACAGGGGGCCGCATGGCTACACCTTC
v_call: TRBV7-9; j_call: TRBJ1-1; clone_size: -; d_call: -; cdr3_length: 12; cdr3_aa: CASSRQPTEAFF; cdr3_nt: TGTGCCAGCAGCAGACAGCCCACTGAAGCTTTCTTT
v_call: TRBV5-1; j_call: TRBJ2-7; clone_size: -; d_call: -; cdr3_length: 14; cdr3_aa: CASSLGGAYYEQYF; cdr3_nt: TGCGCCAGCAGCTTGGGCGGAGCGTACTACGAGCAGTACTTC
v_call: TRBV9; j_call: TRBJ1-2; clone_size: -; d_call: TRBD1; cdr3_length: 14; cdr3_aa: CASSSDRVWDGYTF; cdr3_nt: TGTGCCAGCAGCTCGGACAGGGTATGGGATGGCTACACCTTC
v_call: TRBV18; j_call: TRBJ1-1; clone_size: -; d_call: -; cdr3_length: 16; cdr3_aa: CASSPRGSKVNTEAFF; cdr3_nt: TGTGCCAGCTCACCTCGAGGGAGTAAAGTGAACACTGAAGCTTTCTTT
v_call: TRBV5-1; j_call: TRBJ2-3; clone_size: -; d_call: -; cdr3_length: 16; cdr3_aa: CASSPHLQRSTDTQYF; cdr3_nt: TGCGCCAGCAGCCCACACCTACAGCGGAGCACAGATACGCAGTATTTT
v_call: TRBV29-1; j_call: TRBJ1-1; clone_size: -; d_call: TRBD1; cdr3_length: 13; cdr3_aa: CSADRTGSTEAFF; cdr3_nt: TGCAGCGCCGATCGGACAGGGAGTACTGAAGCTTTCTTT
v_call: TRBV9; j_call: TRBJ2-7; clone_size: -; d_call: -; cdr3_length: 14; cdr3_aa: CASSVMVSSYEQYF; cdr3_nt: TGTGCCAGCAGCGTAATGGTCAGCTCCTACGAGCAGTACTTC
v_call: TRBV6-1; j_call: TRBJ2-2; clone_size: -; d_call: TRBD1; cdr3_length: 17; cdr3_aa: CASSEALRRGRGGELFF; cdr3_nt: TGTGCCAGCAGTGAAGCATTAAGAAGGGGGCGAGGCGGGGAGCTGTTTTTT
v_call: TRBV5-4; j_call: TRBJ1-1; clone_size: -; d_call: TRBD1; cdr3_length: 13; cdr3_aa: CASSRDSATEAFF; cdr3_nt: TGTGCCAGCAGTAGGGACAGCGCTACTGAAGCTTTCTTT
v_call: TRBV4-2; j_call: TRBJ1-1; clone_size: -; d_call: -; cdr3_length: 13; cdr3_aa: CASSQSPGPEAFF; cdr3_nt: TGTGCCAGCAGCCAAAGTCCAGGGCCTGAAGCTTTCTTT
v_call: TRBV7-6; j_call: TRBJ1-3; clone_size: -; d_call: -; cdr3_length: 14; cdr3_aa: CASSLGGPGNTIYF; cdr3_nt: TGTGCCAGCAGCTTAGGTGGGCCTGGAAACACCATATATTTT
v_call: TRBV4-3; j_call: TRBJ2-7; clone_size: once; d_call: TRBD1; cdr3_length: 15; cdr3_aa: CASSQDRTGWYEQYF; cdr3_nt: TGCGCCAGCAGCCAAGATAGGACAGGGTGGTACGAGCAGTACTTC
v_call: TRBV29-1; j_call: TRBJ2-7; clone_size: -; d_call: -; cdr3_length: 14; cdr3_aa: CSVCLRTAPYEQYF; cdr3_nt: TGCAGCGTTTGTCTCCGGACTGCACCCTACGAGCAGTACTTC
v_call: TRBV29-1; j_call: TRBJ1-1; clone_size: -; d_call: -; cdr3_length: 13; cdr3_aa: CSVLLGERTEAFF; cdr3_nt: TGCAGCGTTCTCCTGGGTGAGAGGACTGAAGCTTTCTTT
v_call: TRBV29-1; j_call: TRBJ2-3; clone_size: once; d_call: TRBD2; cdr3_length: 13; cdr3_aa: CSVVLGLAGTQYF; cdr3_nt: TGCAGCGTTGTGTTGGGACTAGCAGGTACGCAGTATTTT
v_call: TRBV11-2; j_call: TRBJ2-5; clone_size: -; d_call: -; cdr3_length: 14; cdr3_aa: CASSLGQGQETQYF; cdr3_nt: TGTGCCAGCAGCTTAGGGCAGGGCCAAGAGACCCAGTACTTC
v_call: TRBV9; j_call: TRBJ1-1; clone_size: -; d_call: TRBD1; cdr3_length: 13; cdr3_aa: CASSGDRGTEAFF; cdr3_nt: TGTGCCAGCAGCGGAGACAGGGGCACTGAAGCTTTCTTT
v_call: TRBV6-5; j_call: TRBJ1-1; clone_size: -; d_call: -; cdr3_length: 14; cdr3_aa: CASSYGTLNTEAFF; cdr3_nt: TGTGCCAGCAGTTATGGCACCCTGAACACTGAAGCTTTCTTT
v_call: TRBV5-4; j_call: TRBJ2-1; clone_size: few; d_call: TRBD2; cdr3_length: 14; cdr3_aa: CASSSGLAVGEQFF; cdr3_nt: TGTGCCAGCAGCTCGGGACTAGCGGTGGGTGAGCAGTTCTTC
v_call: TRBV15; j_call: TRBJ2-5; clone_size: -; d_call: -; cdr3_length: 15; cdr3_aa: CATSTGQFSEETQYF; cdr3_nt: TGTGCCACCAGCACAGGACAGTTCAGCGAAGAGACCCAGTACTTC
v_call: TRBV6-4; j_call: TRBJ2-3; clone_size: -; d_call: TRBD1; cdr3_length: 14; cdr3_aa: CASSPTGSTDTQYF; cdr3_nt: TGTGCCAGCAGTCCGACAGGGAGCACAGATACGCAGTATTTT
v_call: TRBV28; j_call: TRBJ2-3; clone_size: once; d_call: -; cdr3_length: 16; cdr3_aa: CASSTRRTSYTDTQYF; cdr3_nt: TGTGCCAGCAGCACCCGTAGGACAAGTTACACAGATACGCAGTATTTT
v_call: TRBV7-2; j_call: TRBJ2-3; clone_size: -; d_call: -; cdr3_length: 11; cdr3_aa: CASSLTDTQYF; cdr3_nt: TGTGCCAGCAGCCTCACAGATACGCAGTATTTT
v_call: TRBV7-2; j_call: TRBJ2-7; clone_size: once; d_call: TRBD2; cdr3_length: 13; cdr3_aa: CASSLGTSREQYF; cdr3_nt: TGTGCCAGCAGCTTAGGGACTAGTCGCGAGCAGTACTTC
v_call: TRBV6-5; j_call: TRBJ2-7; clone_size: -; d_call: -; cdr3_length: 16; cdr3_aa: CASSYSTGESSYEQYF; cdr3_nt: TGTGCCAGCAGTTACTCGACGGGGGAGAGCTCCTACGAGCAGTACTTC
v_call: TRBV29-1; j_call: TRBJ1-1; clone_size: -; d_call: TRBD1; cdr3_length: 14; cdr3_aa: CSVILTGDNTEAFF; cdr3_nt: TGCAGCGTCATACTTACAGGGGACAACACTGAAGCTTTCTTT
v_call: TRBV6-1; j_call: TRBJ2-1; clone_size: once; d_call: -; cdr3_length: 11; cdr3_aa: CASSPLYEQFF; cdr3_nt: TGTGCCAGCAGTCCCCTTTATGAGCAGTTCTTC
v_call: TRBV28; j_call: TRBJ1-2; clone_size: once; d_call: -; cdr3_length: 14; cdr3_aa: CASSKTEAGYGYTF; cdr3_nt: TGTGCCAGCAGTAAGACAGAGGCAGGCTATGGCTACACCTTC
v_call: TRBV7-9; j_call: TRBJ1-5; clone_size: -; d_call: TRBD1; cdr3_length: 16; cdr3_aa: CASSPTGGRGNQPQHF; cdr3_nt: TGTGCCAGCAGCCCCACAGGGGGAAGGGGCAATCAGCCCCAGCATTTT
v_call: TRBV9; j_call: TRBJ1-3; clone_size: -; d_call: -; cdr3_length: 14; cdr3_aa: CASSVEASGNTIYF; cdr3_nt: TGTGCCAGCAGCGTAGAAGCCTCTGGAAACACCATATATTTT
v_call: TRBV5-6; j_call: TRBJ2-5; clone_size: -; d_call: -; cdr3_length: 13; cdr3_aa: CASSLGSGETQYF; cdr3_nt: TGTGCCAGCAGCTTGGGATCGGGAGAGACCCAGTACTTC
v_call: TRBV30; j_call: TRBJ2-3; clone_size: -; d_call: -; cdr3_length: 11; cdr3_aa: CAWSVSDTQYF; cdr3_nt: TGTGCCTGGAGTGTGAGTGATACGCAGTATTTT
v_call: TRBV27; j_call: TRBJ1-5; clone_size: -; d_call: -; cdr3_length: 14; cdr3_aa: CASSLSLGNQPQHF; cdr3_nt: TGTGCCAGCAGTTTATCGTTAGGCAATCAGCCCCAGCATTTT
v_call: TRBV7-3; j_call: TRBJ1-5; clone_size: -; d_call: TRBD1; cdr3_length: 16; cdr3_aa: CASPRFRQGNVQPQHF; cdr3_nt: TGTGCCAGCCCCCGTTTTAGACAGGGAAACGTTCAGCCCCAGCATTTT
v_call: TRBV20-1; j_call: TRBJ2-5; clone_size: few; d_call: -; cdr3_length: 11; cdr3_aa: CSAQNQETQYF; cdr3_nt: TGCAGTGCTCAGAACCAAGAGACCCAGTACTTC
v_call: TRBV10-3; j_call: TRBJ2-1; clone_size: -; d_call: TRBD1; cdr3_length: 14; cdr3_aa: CAISDRGHYNEQFF; cdr3_nt: TGTGCCATCAGTGACAGGGGGCATTACAATGAGCAGTTCTTC
v_call: TRBV2; j_call: TRBJ2-7; clone_size: -; d_call: -; cdr3_length: 12; cdr3_aa: CASSGGPYEQYF; cdr3_nt: TGTGCCAGCAGCGGGGGACCTTACGAGCAGTACTTC
v_call: TRBV21-1; j_call: TRBJ1-2; clone_size: -; d_call: -; cdr3_length: 11; cdr3_aa: CASSKDSGYTF; cdr3_nt: TGTGCCAGCAGCAAAGACAGCGGCTACACCTTC
v_call: TRBV30; j_call: TRBJ1-1; clone_size: -; d_call: TRBD1; cdr3_length: 13; cdr3_aa: CAWRQGSGTEAFF; cdr3_nt: TGTGCCTGGAGACAGGGGAGCGGCACTGAAGCTTTCTTT
v_call: TRBV12-2; j_call: TRBJ1-2; clone_size: -; d_call: -; cdr3_length: 18; cdr3_aa: CASRLAVLDTLRNYGYTF; cdr3_nt: TGTGCAAGTCGCTTAGCGGTTTTGGACACCCTTAGAAACTATGGCTACACCTTC